This section outlines one T cell receptor (beta chain) sequence together with its context. Its antigen remains unidentified. No clone much larger than this one lies a single base away; base qualities are absent. These data come from a study of cytomegalovirus exposure and HLA in healthy donors (dated by TCRdb to 2017 to 2019). Background on the whole study: According to an earlier analysis of a few hundred of the donors, 150 million to 200 million T cells yielded 117 million unique TCR beta sequences and 276 Gb of sequence data. About 280 gigabases of sequencing data and roughly 80 million unique TCR sequences made up an early release that covered approximately 620 HLA-typed donors. The genetic ancestry cluster associated with self-reported Caucasian donors included over 65% of the 300 to 400 genotyped donors. The study aimed to test whether signatures of past pathogen exposure could be identified by cataloging public T cell receptors. The T cell repertoires of 666 subjects were profiled by immunosequencing and related to cytomegalovirus serostatus. A separate validation cohort of approximately 120 different subjects was used in addition to the roughly 700-subject first cohort. To predict cytomegalovirus infection status, the study brought together high-throughput TCR immunosequencing, statistical association of individual TCRs with disease status, and machine learning. A later analysis re-examined previously published TCR beta repertoires from around 670 donors and added high-resolution HLA genotyping to investigate patterns of TCR occurrence. The later analysis used no new phenotypic data to find candidate immune exposures, relying instead on TCR beta sequences and their occurrence across donors. In an earlier analysis of roughly 600 of the donors, high-throughput TCR beta sequencing was used to judge whether each TCR beta V gene segment behaved as functional or pseudogenic. Alongside the repertoire data, information on donor age, sex, ethnicity and CMV serostatus was compiled. Genome-wide SNP genotypes for about 55% of the roughly 670 donors were used in a later genetic analysis, which treated that subset as a discovery cohort. All discovery cohort repertoires had been generated using a single sequencing platform. Both class I and class II loci were covered by HLA typing, at four-digit resolution. Typing coverage varied by locus: roughly 620-630 donors for A, B, C, DRB1 and DQB1; more than 500 for DQA1; some 610 for DPA1; more than 450 for DPB1. Because of strong linkage in the cohort, five DR-DQ haplotypes were treated as single units for association and clustering. Across about 370 genotyped donors of the cohort, an average of about 240,000 unique TCR beta nucleotide sequences per donor were sequenced, and 15% to 20% of those sequences were non-productive.

Library preparation was by the immunoSEQ multiplex PCR assay. The multiplex PCR relied on a mix of 60 forward primers for TCR Vbeta segments and 13 reverse primers for TCR Jbeta segments. A multiplex PCR assay on genomic DNA amplified the CDR3 region of rearranged TCR beta genes. On the Illumina HiSeq System, the amplified TCR beta libraries were sequenced as 87-base-pair reads. As for the authors' bioinformatics: Across the 640 or so repertoires, a later analysis counted some 80 million unique TCR beta chains, around 11 million of which were shared by at least two donors. A nearest-neighbor algorithm error-corrected the raw reads and collapsed the reads into unique sequences, merging closely related sequences to remove PCR and sequencing errors. CDR3 sequences were aligned to IMGT reference sequences to assign V, D and J gene segments. For a sequence to be retained, at least a six-nucleotide match to both a V gene segment and a J gene segment was required. Rearrangements were classified as productive when the CDR3 lacked stop codons and remained in frame with V and J, and all other rearrangements were classified as non-productive. Following IMGT convention, CDR3 was defined as the stretch from the second conserved V-encoded cysteine to the conserved J-encoded phenylalanine. The earlier analysis of fewer than 750 of the donors excluded sequences that lacked an unambiguous match to a single V gene segment. An earlier analysis of almost 600 of the donors classified V segments as functional when productive rearrangements were above 56.7% and as segregating when the standard deviation between donors was above 5%. A statistical classification framework was built to diagnose cytomegalovirus status from the catalog of TCR beta chain sequences. In a later analysis, V and J genes were assigned by comparing TCR nucleotide sequences against IMGT/GENE-DB human TR gene sequences. The TCRdist pipeline was used in a later analysis to assign CDR3 sequences and most-parsimonious VDJ recombination scenarios. In a later analysis, each TCR beta chain was defined by its CDR3 amino acid sequence together with its V-gene family, and reads lacking a unique V-gene family were excluded. As a way to deal with suspected cross-contamination and a sequencing artifact, a later analysis dropped 450 to 700 nucleotide sequences that were highly shared and had low generation probability. A later analysis calculated a clonal expansion index for each public chain from normalized within-repertoire ranks of inferred template counts. A later analysis computed generation probabilities with a VDJ recombination model fitted to out-of-frame rearrangements, and checked the results against IGoR. Hypergeometric tests were used in a later analysis to score TCR-TCR, TCR-HLA and TCR-CMV co-occurrence, with a repertoire-size bias correction applied to the TCR pairs. A later analysis estimated false discovery rates by permuting HLA or CMV assignments 20 times. A later analysis grouped co-occurring TCRs with DBSCAN, adding TCRdist sequence similarity when clustering within HLA-allele-positive subsets. Co-occurrence clustering excluded repertoires with fewer than 30,000 or more than 120,000 public chains, plus five with anomalous nucleotide sharing. Not all clones reach the TCRdb copy of this immuneACCESS table, which keeps in-frame sequences only. Checked studies attribute under half of the gap to unresolved V genes and leave the rest unexplained. V and J calls and clone size are as listed in that table; D and trimming were resolved from the DNA. The sample profile shows some 98,000 clones; around 80% of them were found once. The top ten clones comprise approximately 1.4% of the sample.

The cohort consisted of more than 650 healthy bone marrow donors. At the time of sampling, every cohort member was nominally healthy, though immune exposures that went unrecorded were likely present. The donor was CMV seronegative and belonged to the group of around 400 seronegative cohort members. Every donor gave a peripheral blood sample, and the peripheral blood mononuclear cells from that sample were used for TCR beta sequencing. The Qiagen DNeasy Blood Extraction Kit was used to extract genomic DNA from the blood cell samples. Overall study results and their limits: A further reported finding was that TCR beta sequences accurately predicted the HLA-A and HLA-B alleles for most subjects in the first cohort. In a later analysis, most CMV-associated TCR beta chains were found to appear HLA-restricted, with HLA associations seemingly driven largely by CMV exposure. Compared with equally common non-associated chains, HLA-associated TCR beta chains in a later analysis were more clonally expanded and had lower generation probabilities. In a later genetic analysis, fewer N-insertions in productive TCRs were reported among donors in an Asian-associated ancestry cluster than the roughly 710-donor mean. Strong co-occurrence of HLA alleles, especially DR and DQ, made assigning TCR associations to individual alleles difficult. In both the original and validation cohorts, the classifier was reported to diagnose cytomegalovirus status with high specificity and sensitivity. V-gene and J-gene trimming of TCR beta chains was associated with a missense DCLRE1C variant in a later genetic analysis, and the association was replicated in an independent cohort. Roughly uniform sequencing depth across donors was assumed in presence/absence analyses, although this assumption may not hold. According to a later analysis, TCR association rates differed among HLA loci, with DRB1 alleles showing the most associated TCRs and HLA-C alleles showing the fewest. This cohort had only TCR beta chains sequenced, and the lack of alpha or paired-chain data limited which features could be detected. Because counts were too low, roughly 16 rarely observed V segments, including chromosome 9 orphons, were excluded from the earlier analysis of fewer than 650 of the donors. Several of the top co-occurrence clusters appeared to be linked to parvovirus B19, influenza, CMV and Epstein-Barr virus, according to a later analysis. It was suggested by the authors that the approach could potentially be generalized to other disease states and immunological phenotypes. Because some donors lacked HLA typing at each locus, the association tests relied only on the typed subset. An earlier analysis of approximately 570 of the donors showed that most TCR beta V segments appeared in productive rearrangements either about 87% or about 30% of the time, which broadly matched IMGT annotations. At a false discovery rate of 0.05, a later analysis linked roughly 17,000 TCR beta sequences to specific HLA alleles. Linkage disequilibrium might explain the correlated functional status among segregating V segments, but an unknown experimental factor could not be ruled out. In vitro tests confirmed that a few of the cytomegalovirus-associated TCR beta chains recognize cytomegalovirus antigens. The only immune exposure information available for the cohort was CMV serostatus. In the study, roughly 160 TCR beta chains were listed as associated with cytomegalovirus. Most TCR sequences were seen in very few donors, while some public TCRs were found in many individuals. A cluster of highly shared sequence variants was judged likely to represent a technical artifact of the sequencing pipeline.

Sequencing was performed on PBMCs. The sequence came from a man aged 35-49 years in good health and CMV-seronegative.

CDR3 region: CASSLAGGITEAFF. Here is the DNA: TGTGCCAGCAGCTTGGCAGGGGGTATTACTGAAGCTTTCTTT. The chain is encoded by TRBV5-4 joined to TRBJ1-1, with 7 central nucleotides matching TRBD1. Trimming takes 0 bases off V and 5 bases off J; junction bases not matched to a gene: 4. The CDR3 starts with the cysteine, ends with the phenylalanine, and has 14 residues. CDR3 DNA only is kept here, 42 bases in frame from base 1. CDR1 and CDR2, per the germline V gene (reference sequence), are SGHNT and YYREEE.